The clone carrying this T cell receptor (beta chain) has a handful of counts. These data are taken from a study of shared clonotypes between healthy human individuals. The germline V and J ends were trimmed by 4 bases and 3 bases, with 11 bases remaining between them. Germline V gives CDR1 MNHEY, CDR2 SMNVEV (reference sequence). The CDR3 consists of 14 residues. Study processing details: Junction-only sequences produced by ImmunoSEQ had no quality scores, so filtering differed. Clones were read by immunoSEQ multiplex PCR, and TCRdb kept only the in-frame ones, dropping some. D and trimming come from the DNA, and the V and J calls and clone size come from that table. The sample shows hundreds of thousands of clones, just over 75% of them seen only once.

The chain employs TRBV27 and TRBJ2-3, with D uncertain. This receptor was obtained from a woman between 35 and 50 years old in good health. Some clones in this sample may be carry-over from other donors' samples. Input material: PBMCs. The CDR3 is CASSSLKTTDTQYF. CDR3 nucleotides: TGTGCCAGCAGTTCCCTAAAGACGACAGATACGCAGTATTTT.